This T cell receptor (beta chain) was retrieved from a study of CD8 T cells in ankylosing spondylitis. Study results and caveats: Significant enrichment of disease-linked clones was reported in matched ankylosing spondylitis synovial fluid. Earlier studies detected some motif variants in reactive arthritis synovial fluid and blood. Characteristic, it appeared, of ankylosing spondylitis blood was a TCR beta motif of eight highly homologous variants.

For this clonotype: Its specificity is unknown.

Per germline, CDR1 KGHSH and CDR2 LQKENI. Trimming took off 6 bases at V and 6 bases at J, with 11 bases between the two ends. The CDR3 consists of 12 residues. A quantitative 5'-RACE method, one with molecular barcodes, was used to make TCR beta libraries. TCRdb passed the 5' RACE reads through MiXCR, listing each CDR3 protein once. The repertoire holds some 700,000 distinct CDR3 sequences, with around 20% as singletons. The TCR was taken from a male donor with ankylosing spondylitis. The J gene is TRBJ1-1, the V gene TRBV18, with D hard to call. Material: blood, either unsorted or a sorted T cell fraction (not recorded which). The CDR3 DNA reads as TGTGCCAGCTCTCCAACCTCCGCTGAAGCTTTCTTT. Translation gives CASSPTSAEAFF.